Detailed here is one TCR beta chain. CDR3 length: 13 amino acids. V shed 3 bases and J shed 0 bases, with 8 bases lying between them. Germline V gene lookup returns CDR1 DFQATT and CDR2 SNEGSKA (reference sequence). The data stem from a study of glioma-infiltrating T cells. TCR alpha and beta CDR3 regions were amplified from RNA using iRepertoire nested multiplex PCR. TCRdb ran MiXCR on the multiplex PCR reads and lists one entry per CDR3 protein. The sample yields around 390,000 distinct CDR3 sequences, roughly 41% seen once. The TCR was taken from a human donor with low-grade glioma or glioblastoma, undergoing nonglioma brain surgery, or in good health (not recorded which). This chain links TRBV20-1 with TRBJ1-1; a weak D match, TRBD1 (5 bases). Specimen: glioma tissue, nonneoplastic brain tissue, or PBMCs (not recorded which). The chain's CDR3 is CSARGVMNTEAFF. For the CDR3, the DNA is TGCAGTGCTAGGGGGGTCATGAACACTGAAGCTTTCTTT.